The next 28 T cell receptor beta chains were all read from a single sample in a study of blood T cell repertoires in COVID-19. The method was immunoSEQ multiplex PCR; TCRdb's version includes in-frame clones alone and lacks a portion of them. This table has around 100,000 clones, 85% to 90% appearing once. The specimen was peripheral blood. All receptors derive from a human donor in a cohort sampled during active COVID-19.

V usage is TRBV30 and J usage is TRBJ1-2; the D gene is possibly TRBD1 (5 bases). CDR3 length: 15 residues. Per the germline V gene, CDR1 is GTSNPN and CDR2 is SVGIG (reference sequence). V lost 0 bases, J lost 4 bases, and 15 bases lay in between. In DNA, the CDR3 is TGTGCCTGGAGTGTACTGTTGCTGGGGCCCTATGGCTACACCTTC. This gives the protein CAWSVLLLGPYGYTF. The full variable domain, with the rest looked up from reference TRBV30 and TRBJ1-2, is SQTIHQWPATLVQPVGSPLSLECTVEGTSNPNLYWYRQAAGRGLQLLFYSVGIGQISSEVPQNLSASRPQDRQFILSSKKLLLSDSGFYLCAWSVLLLGPYGYTFGSGTRLTVV.

This clone was picked up a small number of times. Additional DNA sequences in this sample encode the identical CDR3. V gene TRBV28 combines with J gene TRBJ1-5, with D possibly matching TRBD1 (6 bases). This CDR3 region has 15 residues. Trimming took off 3 bases at V and 0 bases at J, with 9 bases between the two ends. Germline V gene sequence: CDR1 MDHEN, CDR2 SYDVKM. The CDR3 reads CASSLRGYSNQPQHF. CDR3 nucleotides: TGTGCCAGCAGTTTGAGGGGGTATAGCAATCAGCCCCAGCATTTT.

This chain connects TRBV5-1 to TRBJ2-5, with TRBD1 identical over 7 bases. The V segment lost 8 bases and the J segment 5 bases; nucleotides outside the gene matches: 9. The CDR3 has 13 residues. Germline values: CDR1 SGHRS, CDR2 YFSETQ. The CDR3 DNA reads as TGCGCCAGTCAACAGGGGAATTCGGAGACCCAGTACTTC. It encodes CASQQGNSETQYF.

This clone has a single count. The chain joins TRBV3-1 (or the pseudogene TRBV3-2) to TRBJ1-2, with unresolved D. V was shortened by 3 bases and J by 7 bases, with 18 bases between the two germline ends. Germline CDR1 and CDR2: LGHDT and YNNKEL (reference sequence). This CDR3 comprises 15 residues. The CDR3 DNA reads TGTGCCAGCAGCCAGGACCTGCGGGGAGCTGGTGGCTACACCTTC. Protein product: CASSQDLRGAGGYTF.

There are a few counts of this clone. The gene calls are TRBV7-9 and TRBJ1-1, with D tentatively TRBD1 (5 bases). The V end was cut by 3 bases, the J end by 5 bases, with 13 bases between. The CDR3 runs to 14 residues. Germline V CDR1 and CDR2: SEHNR, FQNEAQ (reference sequence). DNA of the CDR3: TGTGCCAGCAGCTTGGGACTTATGGGGACTGAAGCTTTCTTT. This codes for CASSLGLMGTEAFF.

V and J are TRBV7-6 and TRBJ1-4; a possible D gene is TRBD1 (6 bases). This CDR3 is built from 17 residues. CDR1 SGHVS and CDR2 FNYEAQ come from the germline V gene. V lost 1 base to trimming and J lost 7 bases, with 19 bases between them. The CDR3 here is CASSLEFVAGATEKLFF. DNA of the CDR3: TGTGCCAGCAGCTTAGAATTTGTGGCAGGGGCAACTGAAAAACTGTTTTTT.

The V call is TRBV25-1, the J call TRBJ2-5, with D perhaps TRBD2 (7 bases). V lost 4 bases and J lost 7, with 19 bases in between. The CDR3 has 15 amino acids. CDR1 is MGHDK and CDR2 is SYGVNS in the germline V gene. The CDR3 is CASSVSGGAVVTQYF. In DNA form, the CDR3 reads TGTGCCAGCAGTGTCTCGGGGGGCGCGGTCGTGACCCAGTACTTC.

In its sample, this clone was seen once. The chain combines TRBV4-3 with TRBJ1-6; TRBD1 matches at 10 bases. The V gene end was trimmed by 1 base and the J gene end by 8 bases; junction bases not matched to a gene: 5. This CDR3 is 16 amino acids long. From germline, CDR1 is LGHNA and CDR2 YSLEER. The CDR3 coding sequence is TGCGCCAGCAGCCAAGGCCGACAGGGGGCTCATTCACCCCTCCACTTT. This encodes CASSQGRQGAHSPLHF.

This clone was detected once. The V gene is TRBV9, the J gene TRBJ1-2, with 8 positions matching TRBD1. Trimming took 3 bases from V and 2 from J; bases not matched to a gene: 9. The CDR3 is 16 residues long. Germline CDR1 is SGDLS and CDR2 is YYNGEE. The CDR3 protein is CASSALPQGANYGYTF. The CDR3, as DNA: TGTGCCAGCAGCGCACTACCGCAGGGGGCGAACTATGGCTACACCTTC.

The chain recombines TRBV4-2 with TRBJ2-3; tentatively, D is TRBD1 (6 bases). CDR1 is LGHNA, CDR2 YNFKEQ, per germline. V was shortened by 1 base and J by 8 bases, with 16 bases between the two germline ends. The CDR3 length is 15 residues. The CDR3 DNA reads TGTGCCAGCAGCCAAGGGGGGACACCGAGGGGTACGCAGTATTTT. The encoded protein is CASSQGGTPRGTQYF.

The chain links TRBV28 to TRBJ2-2; no clear D gene. Germline values: CDR1 MDHEN, CDR2 SYDVKM. The CDR3 is 12 amino acids. The ends were cut back, 7 bases at V and 4 bases at J, with 7 bases in the middle. CDR3 amino acids: CASITSTGELFF. DNA for the CDR3: TGTGCCAGCATCACGAGCACCGGGGAGCTGTTTTTT.

The chain employs TRBV5-1 and TRBJ2-5, with 7 bases aligning to TRBD1. This CDR3 has 13 residues. J gave up 1 base and V 9 bases, and 6 bases lay outside the gene matches. Germline V gene data show CDR1 as SGHRS and CDR2 as YFSETQ. In DNA form, the CDR3 reads TGCGCCACCTCGGGACAGCCCCAAGAGACCCAGTACTTC. Amino acid sequence: CATSGQPQETQYF.

V usage is TRBV25-1 and J usage is TRBJ2-2; 9 bases are shared with TRBD2. In germline, CDR1 is MGHDK, CDR2 SYGVNS. CDR3 length equals 14 residues. Trimming removed 6 bases from V and 5 bases from J; junction bases left unmatched: 4. The CDR3 DNA is TGTGCCAGCAGGGCTAGCGGGAAGACCGGGGAGCTGTTTTTT. It codes for CASRASGKTGELFF.

The genes are TRBV7-6 and TRBJ2-7, with 9 bases that match TRBD1. Germline values: CDR1 SGHVS, CDR2 FNYEAQ. The CDR3 length is 15 residues. V was pared by 3 bases and J by 0 bases, with 3 bases of the junction left unmatched. CDR3 coding DNA: TGTGCCAGCAGCTTGGGACAGGGCAACTCCTACGAGCAGTACTTC. Translated, it gives CASSLGQGNSYEQYF.

The chain is built from TRBV5-1 and TRBJ1-3; 8 nucleotides line up with TRBD1. Losses at the gene ends were 0 bases for V and 4 bases for J; bases not matched to a gene: 6. Germline assignment: CDR1 SGHRS and CDR2 YFSETQ. The CDR3 covers 16 residues. CDR3 protein: CASSLGSGGAGNTIYF. The DNA of the CDR3 is TGCGCCAGCAGCTTGGGGTCAGGGGGCGCGGGAAACACCATATATTTT. Drawing the rest from reference TRBV5-1 and TRBJ1-3, the complete variable domain is KAGVTQTPRYLIKTRGQQVTLSCSPISGHRSVSWYQQTPGQGLQFLFEYFSETQRNKGNFPGRFSGRQFSNSRSEMNVSTLELGDSALYLCASSLGSGGAGNTIYFGEGSWLTVV.

The CDR3 region is CASSQTGGWTGELFF. CDR3 DNA sequence: TGTGCCAGCAGCCAGACAGGGGGCTGGACCGGGGAGCTGTTTTTT. V gene TRBV14 combines with J gene TRBJ2-2; TRBD1 aligns across 10 bases. From germline, CDR1 is SGHDN and CDR2 FVKESK. V lost 3 bases and J lost 5; bases outside the gene matches: 3. The CDR3 contains 15 residues.

This rearrangement joins TRBV11-3 to TRBJ2-2, with D perhaps TRBD1 (6 bases). This CDR3 spans 14 amino acids. The germline V and J ends were trimmed by 9 bases and 1 base, with 12 bases remaining between them. Germline V lookup: CDR1 SGHNT, CDR2 YENEEA. The CDR3 spells CASSTDRNTGELFF. CDR3 nucleotides: TGTGCCAGTTCAACGGACAGGAACACCGGGGAGCTGTTTTTT.

The rearrangement uses TRBV23-1 and TRBJ1-1; tentative D call: TRBD1 (5 bases). TRBV23-1 qualifies as an ORF whose function is uncertain. Trimming pared 2 bases from V and 1 base from J, leaving 20 bases between. The CDR3 spans 18 residues. The CDR3 DNA reads as TGCGCCAGCAGTCAAAAGAATTACCAGGGAGGCAAGAACACTGAAGCTTTCTTT. Protein product: CASSQKNYQGGKNTEAFF.

The chain carries TRBV9 and TRBJ1-1; no definite D call. Trimming removed 0 bases at V and 11 bases at J, with 14 bases between. There are 13 residues in the CDR3. Looked up from germline, CDR1 is SGDLS and CDR2 is YYNGEE. This CDR3 reads CASSVEPGSEAFF. In DNA, the CDR3 is TGTGCCAGCAGCGTAGAGCCCGGGAGCGAGGCTTTCTTT.

This clone was detected only once. This chain links TRBV5-1 with TRBJ1-4; tentatively, D is TRBD1 (5 bases). Trimming stripped 1 base from V and 8 bases from J, with 15 bases between. The germline gives CDR1 SGHRS, CDR2 YFSETQ. CDR3 size: 15 residues. The DNA of the CDR3 is TGCGCCAGCAGCTTGCGGGGGAGTGGAGGGGAAAAACTGTTTTTT. Translation gives CASSLRGSGGEKLFF.

The chain uses TRBV9 and TRBJ1-2; D uncertain. The length of the CDR3 is 12 residues. V was cut by 0 bases and J by 7 bases, with 7 bases left in between. From germline, CDR1 is SGDLS and CDR2 YYNGEE. The CDR3 loop reads CASSVGSGGYTF. The CDR3 nucleotides read TGTGCCAGCAGCGTAGGGTCAGGTGGCTACACCTTC.

The chain is built from TRBV5-1 and TRBJ2-2; a weak D match, TRBD2 (6 bases). The CDR3 length is 13 residues. Trimming removed 2 bases at V and 6 bases at J, with 8 bases between. Germline V gene sequence: CDR1 SGHRS, CDR2 YFSETQ. CDR3 DNA: TGCGCCAGCAGCTTCGGGGGTTCCGGGGAGCTGTTTTTT. Translating gives CASSFGGSGELFF. Using reference TRBV5-1 and TRBJ2-2 for the parts outside the CDR3, the full variable domain is KAGVTQTPRYLIKTRGQQVTLSCSPISGHRSVSWYQQTPGQGLQFLFEYFSETQRNKGNFPGRFSGRQFSNSRSEMNVSTLELGDSALYLCASSFGGSGELFFGEGSRLTVL.

V gene TRBV19 combines with J gene TRBJ1-1; D gene ambiguous. Germline CDR1 is LNHDA and CDR2 is SQIVND (reference sequence). The CDR3 loop spans 13 amino acids. V was pared by 5 bases and J by 1 base, with 8 bases between. CDR3 in DNA: TGTGCCAGTAGTTTCTACAGGAACACTGAAGCTTTCTTT. It yields the protein CASSFYRNTEAFF.

This sequence joins TRBV11-3 and TRBJ2-1; a possible D gene is TRBD1 (5 bases). The CDR3 has 15 amino acids. CDR1 and CDR2 from the germline V gene are SGHNT and YENEEA. V lost 0 bases and J lost 5, with 11 bases in between. Written as DNA, the CDR3 is TGTGCCAGCAGCTTAGACAGGGAAGCCCACAATGAGCAGTTCTTC. It translates to CASSLDREAHNEQFF.

V gene TRBV3-1 (or the pseudogene TRBV3-2) combines with J gene TRBJ2-5; D is undetermined. Trimming pared 2 bases from V and 5 bases from J, leaving 9 bases between. Germline V gene lookup returns CDR1 LGHDT and CDR2 YNNKEL (reference sequence). The CDR3 is made up of 13 amino acids. For the CDR3, the DNA is TGTGCCAGCAGCCAACACTCCGGGGAGACCCAGTACTTC. Its protein product is CASSQHSGETQYF.

The rearrangement joins TRBV2 to TRBJ2-7; D unclear. CDR1 and CDR2 (germline): SNHLY, FYNNEI. V was cut by 6 bases and J by 1 base, with 7 bases left in between. CDR3 length: 12 residues. The CDR3 region is CASRETSYEQYF. The CDR3 DNA sequence: TGTGCCAGCAGGGAAACTTCCTACGAGCAGTACTTC. Complete variable domain (other parts from reference TRBV2 and TRBJ2-7): EPEVTQTPSHQVTQMGQEVILRCVPISNHLYFYWYRQILGQKVEFLVSFYNNEISEKSEIFDDQFSVERPDGSNFTLKIRSTKLEDSAMYFCASRETSYEQYFGPGTRLTVT.

The chain uses TRBV11-3 and TRBJ2-7; D ambiguous. The length of the CDR3 is 15 residues. Germline V gives CDR1 SGHNT, CDR2 YENEEA. The V end lost 0 bases, the J end lost 3 bases, and 12 bases lay between the germline ends. The CDR3 is CASSLDSTSFYEQYF. The CDR3 region has the DNA TGTGCCAGCAGCTTAGATAGTACGTCTTTCTACGAGCAGTACTTC.

This chain connects TRBV7-2 to TRBJ2-5; D remains ambiguous. Germline CDR1 is SGHTA and CDR2 is FQGNSA. Trimming stripped 2 bases from V and 5 bases from J, with 9 bases between. This CDR3 is built from 13 residues. The CDR3 DNA sequence: TGTGCCAGCAGCTTACATCCTACGGAGACCCAGTACTTC. This encodes CASSLHPTETQYF.